This T cell receptor (beta chain) is drawn from a study of follicular helper T cells after annual influenza vaccination. Turning to the study itself: After each seasonal flu vaccination, blood came on days 0, 7 and 28. For some subjects, blood spans the 2013-2014, 2014-2015 and 2015-2016 annual vaccinations.

Stated time point: 2013-2014 season, 7 days after vaccination. Vaccine contraindications, substance abuse, HIV/AIDS, active malignancy and active illness excluded donors. Sorted cTfh were non-naive CD4+CXCR5+PD-1+, either ICOS+CD38+ or ICOS-CD38-. This clone was observed a handful of times. The trim removed 6 bases at V and 7 bases at J, leaving 3 bases unmatched. From germline, CDR1 is LNHDA and CDR2 SQIVND (reference sequence). The CDR3 covers 11 residues. Some clones are missing from TCRdb's copy, which holds only in-frame ones; the method was immunoSEQ multiplex PCR. The sample lists 720 or so clones; 65% to 70% were seen once.

The chain joins TRBV19 to TRBJ2-7; the match to TRBD1 covers 7 bases. Sequencing was performed on CXCR5+ CD38+ circulating T follicular helper cells from blood, taken 7 days after influenza vaccination. Subset here: circulating Tfh, non-naive CD4+CXCR5+PD-1+ (ICOS+CD38+ or ICOS-CD38-). The source is an adult who received the influenza vaccine. The CDR3 sequence is CASRRQGEQYF. Here the CDR3 DNA reads TGTGCCAGTAGGAGACAGGGAGAGCAGTACTTC. The entire variable domain, with the rest obtained from reference TRBV19 and TRBJ2-7, is as follows: DGGITQSPKYLFRKEGQNVTLSCEQNLNHDAMYWYRQDPGQGLRLIYYSQIVNDFQKGDIAEGYSVSREKKESFPLTVTSAQKNPTAFYLCASRRQGEQYFGPGTRLTVT.